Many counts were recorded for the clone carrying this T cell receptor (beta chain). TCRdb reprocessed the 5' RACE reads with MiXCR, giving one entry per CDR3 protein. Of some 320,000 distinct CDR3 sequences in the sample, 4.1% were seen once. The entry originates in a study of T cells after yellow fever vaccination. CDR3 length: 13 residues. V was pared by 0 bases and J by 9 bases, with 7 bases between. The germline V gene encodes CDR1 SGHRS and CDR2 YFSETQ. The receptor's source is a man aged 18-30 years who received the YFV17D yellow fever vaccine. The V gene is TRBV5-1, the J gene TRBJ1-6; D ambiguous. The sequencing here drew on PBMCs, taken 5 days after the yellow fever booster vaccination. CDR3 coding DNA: TGCGCCAGCAGCTTGGGGGTGGGTTCACCCCTCCACTTT. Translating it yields CASSLGVGSPLHF.